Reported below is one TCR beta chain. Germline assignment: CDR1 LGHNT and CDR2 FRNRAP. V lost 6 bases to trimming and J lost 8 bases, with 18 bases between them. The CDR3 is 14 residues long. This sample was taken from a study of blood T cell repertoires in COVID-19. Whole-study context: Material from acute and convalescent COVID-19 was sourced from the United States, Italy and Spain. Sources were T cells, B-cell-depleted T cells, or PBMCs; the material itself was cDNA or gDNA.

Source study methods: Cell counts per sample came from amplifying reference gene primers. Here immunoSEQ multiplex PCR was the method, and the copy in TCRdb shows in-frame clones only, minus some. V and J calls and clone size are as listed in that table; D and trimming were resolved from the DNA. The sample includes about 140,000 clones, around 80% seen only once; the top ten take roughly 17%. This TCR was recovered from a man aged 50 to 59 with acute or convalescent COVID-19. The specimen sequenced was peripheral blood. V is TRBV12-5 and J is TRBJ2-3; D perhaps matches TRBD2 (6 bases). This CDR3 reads CASGIGTSAGTQYF. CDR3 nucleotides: TGTGCTAGTGGGATCGGGACTTCTGCGGGTACGCAGTATTTT.